The following is a T cell receptor beta chain sequence with its context. These data originate in a study of OX40 agonist ivuxolimab in advanced cancers. Across the whole study: The drug used for patients, ivuxolimab, was an agonistic anti-OX40 (CD134) antibody.

The assay was immunoSEQ multiplex PCR, and TCRdb's table has in-frame clones only and misses some. The sample shows about 77,000 clones, approximately 81% of them seen only once. The CDR3 sequence is 18 residues long. CDR1 is SGHNT and CDR2 is YENEEA in the germline V gene. V lost 0 bases, J lost 8 bases, and 20 bases lay in between. The gene calls are TRBV11-3 and TRBJ1-6, with D perhaps matching TRBD1 (5 bases). Sequenced here: CD4+ or CD8+ T cells sorted from blood, sampled in a trial of the OX40 agonist ivuxolimab. The TCR sequence derives from an adult with an advanced solid tumor such as melanoma, head and neck, liver or kidney cancer. The CDR3 DNA is TGTGCCAGCAGCTTAGACCAGGGAGGCTCGGGGGTCGATTCACCCCTCCACTTT. This sequence encodes CASSLDQGGSGVDSPLHF.